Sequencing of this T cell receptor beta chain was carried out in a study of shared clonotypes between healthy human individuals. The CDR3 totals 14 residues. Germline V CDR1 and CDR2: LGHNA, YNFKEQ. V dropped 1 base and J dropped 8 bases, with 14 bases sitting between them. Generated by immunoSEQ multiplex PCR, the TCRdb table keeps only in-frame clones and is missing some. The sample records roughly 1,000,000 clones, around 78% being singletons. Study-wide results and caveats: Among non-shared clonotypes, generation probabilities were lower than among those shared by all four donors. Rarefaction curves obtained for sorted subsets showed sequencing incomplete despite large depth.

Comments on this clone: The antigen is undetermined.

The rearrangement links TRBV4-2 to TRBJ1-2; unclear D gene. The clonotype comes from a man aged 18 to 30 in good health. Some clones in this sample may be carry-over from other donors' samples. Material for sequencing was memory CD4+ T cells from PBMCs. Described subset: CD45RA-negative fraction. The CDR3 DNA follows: TGTGCCAGCAGCCAAGTGGAGGTGAGGCGGGGCTACACCTTC. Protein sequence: CASSQVEVRRGYTF.